A single sample is the source of the 11 T cell receptor beta chains below, sequenced in a study of blood T cell repertoires in COVID-19. Produced via immunoSEQ multiplex PCR; TCRdb's table is partial and in-frame only. The sample lists 200,000 to 250,000 clones, 75% to 90% occurring once. The sample comprised peripheral blood. The receptor set was obtained from a woman aged 80 or older with COVID-19, enrolled during active disease.

The V and J genes are TRBV5-1 and TRBJ2-2, with D perhaps TRBD2 (5 bases). Trimming left V 7 bases short and J 5 bases short, with 9 bases between. CDR1 is SGHRS and CDR2 is YFSETQ in the germline V gene. CDR3 length equals 12 residues. CDR3 sequence: CASRRETGELFF. CDR3 sequence (DNA): TGCGCCAGCCGAAGGGAGACCGGGGAGCTGTTTTTT.

This clone was detected only once. The V and J genes are TRBV3-1 (or the pseudogene TRBV3-2) and TRBJ2-5, with TRBD1 as a possible D gene (6 bases). V gave up 1 base and J gave up 1 base, with 10 bases separating them. Germline V gene data show CDR1 as LGHDT and CDR2 as YNNKEL (reference sequence). CDR3 length equals 15 residues. The CDR3 spells CASSQGTVLQETQYF. The CDR3 DNA follows: TGTGCCAGCAGCCAAGGGACAGTACTCCAAGAGACCCAGTACTTC.

A word on this clone: The same CDR3 can be traced to other DNA sequences in this sample. The rearrangement joins TRBV6-2 or TRBV6-3 to TRBJ1-5; 8 nucleotides agree with TRBD1. V shed 5 bases, J shed 6 bases, and the junction held 6 bases outside the gene matches. Germline V gives CDR1 MNHEY, CDR2 SVGEGT. The CDR3 runs to 14 residues. In DNA, the CDR3 is TGTGCCAGCAGTATTGGACAGGGCGGTCAGCCCCAGCATTTT. Amino acid sequence: CASSIGQGGQPQHF.

Of note for this clone: The sample has other DNA sequences that encode this CDR3 too. The rearrangement links TRBV5-1 to TRBJ1-3, with TRBD1 as a possible D gene (5 bases). The CDR3 runs 13 residues. V was trimmed by 0 bases and J by 4 bases, leaving 5 bases between them. The germline V gene has CDR1 SGHRS and CDR2 YFSETQ. CDR3 protein: CASSLEGGNTIYF. CDR3 bases: TGCGCCAGCAGCTTGGAGGGGGGAAACACCATATATTTT.

CDR3 loop: CASRERGGGTQYF. CDR3 DNA: TGTGCCAGCAGGGAGCGGGGGGGCGGGACCCAGTACTTC. This rearrangement joins TRBV12-3 or TRBV12-4 to TRBJ2-5; 10 bases align to TRBD2. CDR3 size: 13 residues. V lost 6 bases and J lost 7; bases outside the gene matches: 5.

The chain uses TRBV30 and TRBJ2-7, with 7 bases lining up with TRBD2. Germline V lookup: CDR1 GTSNPN, CDR2 SVGIG (reference sequence). The CDR3 has 14 residues. V was clipped by 1 base and J by 4 bases; unmatched bases: 7. CDR3 amino acids: CAWSGPGGTYEQYF. CDR3 DNA sequence: TGTGCCTGGAGTGGGCCGGGGGGAACATACGAGCAGTACTTC.

The chain uses TRBV4-3 and TRBJ2-3; D possibly corresponds to TRBD2 (8 bases). The V gene lost 0 bases and the J gene lost 7 bases, with 20 bases spanning the gap. Germline V gene lookup returns CDR1 LGHNA and CDR2 YSLEER. The CDR3 covers 17 residues. The CDR3 loop is CASSQDGTAGARHTQYF. CDR3 DNA: TGCGCCAGCAGCCAAGACGGGACAGCGGGAGCGCGGCATACGCAGTATTTT.

CDR3 bases: TGTGCCAGCAGCCTGTCCGGGACAGATTACAATGAGCAGTTCTTC. Protein: CASSLSGTDYNEQFF. The chain combines TRBV7-8 with TRBJ2-1; 7 bases fit TRBD1. J gave up 4 bases and V 5 bases, and 8 bases lay outside the gene matches. CDR3 size: 15 residues. In germline, CDR1 is SGHVS, CDR2 FQNEAQ.

The J gene is TRBJ1-2, the V gene TRBV18, with TRBD1 matching 7 bases. Germline trimming cut 5 bases from V and 7 bases from J; bases unmatched to any gene: 4. The CDR3 is 12 amino acids. Germline CDR1 is KGHSH and CDR2 is LQKENI. As DNA, the CDR3 is TGTGCCAGCTCAGAAGACAGGGTTGGCTACACCTTC. Amino acids: CASSEDRVGYTF.

In nucleotides, the CDR3 is TGCGCCAGCAGCTTGGAGCCAGGGTTGAACACTGAAGCTTTCTTT. It translates to CASSLEPGLNTEAFF. The chain has TRBV5-1 and TRBJ1-1, with a weak D call TRBD1 (5 bases). The CDR3 spans 15 residues. Between the trimmed V and J ends, which lost 0 bases and 0 bases, there was a span of 9 bases. Per the germline V gene, CDR1 is SGHRS and CDR2 is YFSETQ.

This clone appeared a few times. The rearrangement uses TRBV19 and TRBJ1-1, with 11 bases identical to TRBD1. Unmatched junction bases numbered 3, after V lost 7 bases and J lost 5 bases. CDR3 size: 13 residues. The germline V gene encodes CDR1 LNHDA and CDR2 SQIVND (reference sequence). The CDR3 region is CASKGQGATEAFF. CDR3 coding DNA: TGTGCCAGTAAAGGACAGGGGGCGACTGAAGCTTTCTTT.